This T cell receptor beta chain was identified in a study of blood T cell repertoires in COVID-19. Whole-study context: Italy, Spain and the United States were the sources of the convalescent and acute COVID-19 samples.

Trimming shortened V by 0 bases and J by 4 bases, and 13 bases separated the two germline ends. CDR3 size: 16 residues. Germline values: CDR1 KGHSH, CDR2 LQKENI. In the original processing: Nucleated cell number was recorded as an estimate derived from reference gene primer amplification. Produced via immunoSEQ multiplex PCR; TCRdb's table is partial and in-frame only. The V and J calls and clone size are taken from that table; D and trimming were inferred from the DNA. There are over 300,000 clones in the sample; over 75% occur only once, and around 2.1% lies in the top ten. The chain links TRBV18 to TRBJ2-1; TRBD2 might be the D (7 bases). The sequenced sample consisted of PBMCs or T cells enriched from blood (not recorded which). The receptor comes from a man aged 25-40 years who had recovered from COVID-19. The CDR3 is CASSPPGGGRYNEQFF. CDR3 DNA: TGTGCCAGCTCACCACCGGGAGGGGGAAGATACAATGAGCAGTTCTTC. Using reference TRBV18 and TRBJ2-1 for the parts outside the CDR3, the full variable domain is NAGVMQNPRHLVRRRGQEARLRCSPMKGHSHVYWYRQLPEEGLKFMVYLQKENIIDESGMPKERFSAEFPKEGPSILRIQQVVRGDSAAYFCASSPPGGGRYNEQFFGPGTRLTVL.